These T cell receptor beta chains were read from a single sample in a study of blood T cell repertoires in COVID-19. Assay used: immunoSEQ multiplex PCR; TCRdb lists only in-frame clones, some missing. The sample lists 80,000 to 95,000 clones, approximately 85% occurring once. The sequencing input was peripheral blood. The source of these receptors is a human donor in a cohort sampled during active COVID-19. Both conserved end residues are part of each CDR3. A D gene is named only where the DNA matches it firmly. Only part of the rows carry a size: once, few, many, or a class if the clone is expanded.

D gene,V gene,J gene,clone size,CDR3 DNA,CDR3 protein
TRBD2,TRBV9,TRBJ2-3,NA,TGTGCCAGCAGCGTAGACGGGGGGTCCGATACGCAGTATTTT,CASSVDGGSDTQYF
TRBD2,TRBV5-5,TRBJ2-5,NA,TGTGCCAGCAGCCCCGGACTAGCGGGAGGGGGAGAGACCCAGTACTTC,CASSPGLAGGGETQYF
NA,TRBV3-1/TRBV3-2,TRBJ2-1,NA,TGTGCCAGCAGCCAGAGAGACAGGCAGTACAATGAGCAGTTCTTC,CASSQRDRQYNEQFF
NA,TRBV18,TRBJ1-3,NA,TGTGCCAGCTCACCACAGGCGGCTTCCTCTGGAAACACCATATATTTT,CASSPQAASSGNTIYF
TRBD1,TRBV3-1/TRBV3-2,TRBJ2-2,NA,TGTGCCAGCAGCCAAGGGACAGGGTTGGGGACCGGGGAGCTGTTTTTT,CASSQGTGLGTGELFF
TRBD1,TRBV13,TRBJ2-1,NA,TGTGCCAGCAGCGCCGAGGGACAGGGAAGCTACAATGAGCAGTTCTTC,CASSAEGQGSYNEQFF
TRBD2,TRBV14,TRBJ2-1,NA,TGTGCCAGCAGCCAAACTAGCGGTAAGCCTTACAATGAGCAGTTCTTC,CASSQTSGKPYNEQFF
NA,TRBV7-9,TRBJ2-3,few,TGTGCCAGCAACTTAGGAGAAACTAGCACAGATACGCAGTATTTT,CASNLGETSTDTQYF
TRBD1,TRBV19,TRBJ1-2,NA,TGTGCCAGTAGCGGGACAGGGAATAACTATGGCTACACCTTC,CASSGTGNNYGYTF
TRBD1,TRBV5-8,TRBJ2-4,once,TGTGCCAGCAGCTGGGGGGACAGGGTCCCCAAAAACATTCAGTACTTC,CASSWGDRVPKNIQYF
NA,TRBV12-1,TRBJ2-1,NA,TGTGCCAGCAGCTTTAGTAGCGATGAGCAGTTCTTC,CASSFSSDEQFF
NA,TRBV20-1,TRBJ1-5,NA,TGCAGTGCTAGTGTATGGGAGACCGATCAGCCCCAGCATTTT,CSASVWETDQPQHF
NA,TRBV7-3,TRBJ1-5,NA,TGTGCCAGCAGCTTAACGCCAGGGGGCAATCAGCCCCAGCATTTT,CASSLTPGGNQPQHF
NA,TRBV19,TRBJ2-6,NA,TGTGCCAGTAGCCTAGCCGGGGCCAACGTCCTGACTTTC,CASSLAGANVLTF
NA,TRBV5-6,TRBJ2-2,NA,TGTGCCAGCAGCTTTGGACAGTGGGACCGGGAGCTGTTTTTT,CASSFGQWDRELFF
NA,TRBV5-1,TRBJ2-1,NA,TGCGCCAGCGGGCTGGAGGGCTCCACCGACAATGAGCAGTTCTTC,CASGLEGSTDNEQFF
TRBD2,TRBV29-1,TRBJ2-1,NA,TGCAGCGTGGCGACTGGGAGGGGACCCCAATATGAGCAGTTCTTC,CSVATGRGPQYEQFF
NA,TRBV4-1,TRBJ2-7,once,TGCGCCAGCAGCCAAGAAGCCCACGAGCAGTACTTC,CASSQEAHEQYF
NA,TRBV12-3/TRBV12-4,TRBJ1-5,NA,TGTGCCAGCAGCCCCGGGAGATTTCAGCCCCAGCATTTT,CASSPGRFQPQHF
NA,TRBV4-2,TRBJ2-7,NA,TGTGCCAGCAGCCAAACGGCGGACAGTACGACCTACGAGCAGTACTTC,CASSQTADSTTYEQYF
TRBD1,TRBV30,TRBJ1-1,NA,TGTGCGTACAAGGGACAGCCGAACACTGAAGCTTTCTTT,CAYKGQPNTEAFF
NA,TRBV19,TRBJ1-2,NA,TGTGCCAGTAGGGCCTTGGATCGTGACTTTTTC,CASRALDRDFF
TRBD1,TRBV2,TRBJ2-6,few,TGTGCCAGCAGCCGGGACAGGGTTGGTTCTGGGGCCAACGTCCTGACTTTC,CASSRDRVGSGANVLTF
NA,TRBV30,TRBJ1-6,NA,TGTGCCTGGACTATCCTGCTTACAGGGAGAAGGAATTCACCCCTCCACTTT,CAWTILLTGRRNSPLHF
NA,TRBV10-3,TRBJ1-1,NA,TGTGCCATCACCCCGGACAGCATGAACACTGAAGCTTTCTTT,CAITPDSMNTEAFF
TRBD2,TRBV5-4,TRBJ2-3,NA,TGTGCCAGCAGCCTAAGCGGGGGGGGCACAGATACGCAGTATTTT,CASSLSGGGTDTQYF
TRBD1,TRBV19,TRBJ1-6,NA,TGTGCCAGTAGTCCACGGACAGGGGGCAATTCACCCCTCCACTTT,CASSPRTGGNSPLHF
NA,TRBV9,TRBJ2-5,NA,TGTGCCAGCAGCGTAGGGACAGAAGAGACCCAGTACTTC,CASSVGTEETQYF
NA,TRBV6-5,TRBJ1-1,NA,TGTGCCAGCAGTAGGATTCTCGGAGGCACTGAAGCTTTCTTT,CASSRILGGTEAFF
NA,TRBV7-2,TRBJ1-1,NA,TGTGCCAGCAGCTTAGTAGGCCAACGGGACACTGAAGCTTTCTTT,CASSLVGQRDTEAFF
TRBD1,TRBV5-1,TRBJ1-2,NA,TGCGCCAGCACCTTCGGACAGGGGGCCTCTGGCTACACCTTC,CASTFGQGASGYTF
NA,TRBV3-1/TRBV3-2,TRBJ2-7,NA,TGTGCCAGCAGCGGGACCCTGGGGGGTTACGAGCAGTACTTC,CASSGTLGGYEQYF
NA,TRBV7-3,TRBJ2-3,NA,TGTGCCAGCAGCTTACTCCCAGGCCCCAGGGAAAGAGGCACAGATACGCAGTATTTT,CASSLLPGPRERGTDTQYF
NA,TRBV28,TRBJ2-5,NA,TGTGCCAGCAGTTTACCCGGGGAAACCCAGTACTTC,CASSLPGETQYF
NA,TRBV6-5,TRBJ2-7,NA,TGTGCCAGCAGACAGGGTTCGCTCTACGAGCAGTACTTC,CASRQGSLYEQYF
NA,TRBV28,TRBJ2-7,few,TGTGCCAGCGTCACCTCTGGGACAATAGTTAAGTACTTC,CASVTSGTIVKYF
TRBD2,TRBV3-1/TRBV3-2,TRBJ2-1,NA,TGTGCCAGCAGCCTTCTAGCGGGAGTAGGGAATGAGCAGTTCTTC,CASSLLAGVGNEQFF
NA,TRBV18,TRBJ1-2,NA,TGTGCCAGCTCACAAGGACAGCTGTATGGCTACACCTTC,CASSQGQLYGYTF
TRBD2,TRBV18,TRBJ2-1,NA,TGTGCCAGCTCATCGGGACTAGCGGGGGGTCATGCGATATCCGATGAGCAGTTCTTC,CASSSGLAGGHAISDEQFF
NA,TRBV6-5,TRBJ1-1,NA,TGTGCCAGCACTCAAGGGCCGGGAGGACGGGCTTTCTTT,CASTQGPGGRAFF
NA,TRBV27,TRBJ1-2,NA,TGTGCCAGCAGTATGCAGGGGCCTAACTATGGCTACACCTTC,CASSMQGPNYGYTF